Listed below are T cell receptor beta chains from one sample, sequenced in a study of T-cell memory formation after mild COVID-19. TCRdb re-called the 5' RACE reads with MiXCR, one entry per CDR3 protein. Among 550,000 to 700,000 distinct CDR3 sequences listed, about 20% were seen once. What was sequenced was PBMCs or a T cell subset sorted from them (not recorded which). The receptors were gathered from an adult woman who had mild COVID-19 (a few samples of this study predate the infection). Cell type and time point are not known. Both conserved end residues are part of each CDR3. D genes are given only for firm matches. Some rows mark clone size as missing; the rest say once, few, many or name a class of expanded clone.

D gene,V gene,J gene,clone size,CDR3 DNA,CDR3 protein
TRBD1,TRBV5-1,TRBJ2-7,-,TGCGCCAGCAGGGATCAGGGGGCTATGCGGTACGAGCAGTACTTC,CASRDQGAMRYEQYF
-,TRBV3-1,TRBJ2-1,few,TGTGCCAGCAGCCAAGATTCAGGGGAGTGGAATGAGCAGTTCTTC,CASSQDSGEWNEQFF
-,TRBV20-1,TRBJ2-7,once,TGCAGTGCTACTGGACCCGCCAGGGGAGTCTACGAGCAGTACTTC,CSATGPARGVYEQYF
-,TRBV12-3/TRBV12-4,TRBJ2-5,few,TGTGCCAGCAGTTTTCATGGGGAAGAGACCCAGTACTTC,CASSFHGEETQYF
TRBD2,TRBV4-3,TRBJ2-2,-,TGCGCCAGCAGCCAAGCCCGGACTAGCGTAAACACCGGGGAGCTGTTTTTT,CASSQARTSVNTGELFF
-,TRBV20-1,TRBJ1-6,-,TGCAGTGCTAACCGCCAGGTCGGGAATTCACCCCTCCACTTT,CSANRQVGNSPLHF
-,TRBV10-3,TRBJ2-4,many,TGTGCCATAGGGGACGGATTAGCAAACATTCAGTACTTC,CAIGDGLANIQYF
-,TRBV28,TRBJ2-7,-,TGTGCCAGCAGACCTCCTGAACTAGGGAACGAGCAGTACTTC,CASRPPELGNEQYF
-,TRBV7-2,TRBJ1-5,many,TGTGCCAGCAGCGTCCGGGGCAATCAGCCCCAGCATTTT,CASSVRGNQPQHF
TRBD1,TRBV5-1,TRBJ2-5,few,TGCGCCAGCAGCCTCCGGACAGGGGGTTTCGAGACCCAGTACTTC,CASSLRTGGFETQYF
-,TRBV28,TRBJ2-3,many,TGTGCCAGCAGTTTTGACTCGGCGGAGCAGTATTTT,CASSFDSAEQYF
-,TRBV6-5,TRBJ1-1,-,TGTGCCAGCAGTTACTCGATAGGGGGGGAAGCTTTCTTT,CASSYSIGGEAFF
TRBD1,TRBV12-3/TRBV12-4,TRBJ2-6,few,TGTGCCAGCGGAGGACAGGGTCGTACTGGGGCCAACGTCCTGACTTTC,CASGGQGRTGANVLTF
TRBD1,TRBV20-1,TRBJ1-2,few,TGCAGTGCTTACACGGACAGGGGAGACTTTGGCTACACCTTC,CSAYTDRGDFGYTF
TRBD1,TRBV12-3/TRBV12-4,TRBJ2-1,-,TGTGCCAGCGGCCTGACAGGGCCCAATGAGCAGTTCTTC,CASGLTGPNEQFF
TRBD1,TRBV6-1,TRBJ2-2,-,TGTGCCAGCAGAAGGGGGCCCTACACCGGGGAGCTGTTTTTT,CASRRGPYTGELFF
-,TRBV7-9,TRBJ2-1,few,TGTGCCAGCAGCCCCCCGGACAGCCACTCCTACAATGAGCAGTTCTTC,CASSPPDSHSYNEQFF
-,TRBV12-3/TRBV12-4,TRBJ1-1,-,TGTGCCAGCAGTTTAGCAGGGGTTGCCACTGAAGCTTTCTTT,CASSLAGVATEAFF
-,TRBV18,TRBJ1-2,-,TGTGCCAGCTCACCGACGGTGGTCGGGGGCGCGAACTATGGCTACACCTTC,CASSPTVVGGANYGYTF
-,TRBV20-1,TRBJ2-3,few,TGCAGTGCTAGAGATAGGCTAAGCACAGATACGCAGTATTTT,CSARDRLSTDTQYF
TRBD1,TRBV19,TRBJ1-5,few,TGTGCCAGTAGTCCAATGGGGACACGGACAGGTTGGGATCAGCCCCAGCATTTT,CASSPMGTRTGWDQPQHF
TRBD2,TRBV9,TRBJ2-1,-,TGTGCCAGCAGCGTACAAACTAGCGGGAGCTACAATGAGCAGTTCTTC,CASSVQTSGSYNEQFF
TRBD2,TRBV12-3/TRBV12-4,TRBJ2-7,-,TGTGCCAGCAGCCCTAGCGGAGCCTCCTACGAGCAGTACTTC,CASSPSGASYEQYF
-,TRBV2,TRBJ2-6,-,TGTGCCAGCAGTGTGACCCCAGTCGGGGCCAACGTCCTGACTTTC,CASSVTPVGANVLTF
-,TRBV6-6,TRBJ1-6,-,TGTGCCAGCAGTTATGAAGGGGTTGGCCTTTATAATTCACCCCTCCACTTT,CASSYEGVGLYNSPLHF
-,TRBV29-1,TRBJ1-1,few,TGCAGCGTTGGGGTAAACACTGAAGCTTTCTTT,CSVGVNTEAFF
-,TRBV4-3,TRBJ2-1,many,TGCGCCAGCAGCCAAGATACAATACTCGGAAGATCCTACAATGAGCAGTTCTTC,CASSQDTILGRSYNEQFF
TRBD1,TRBV7-9,TRBJ1-5,-,TGTGCCAGCAGCAGACAGGGAGCGGGCAATCAGCCCCAGCATTTT,CASSRQGAGNQPQHF
-,TRBV9,TRBJ1-5,-,TGTGCCAGCAGCGCCGACCCAAGATCCGATCAGCCCCAGCATTTT,CASSADPRSDQPQHF
TRBD1,TRBV5-1,TRBJ1-1,few,TGCGCCAGCAGCTTCGGACAGGAGAACACTGAAGCTTTCTTT,CASSFGQENTEAFF
TRBD2,TRBV7-9,TRBJ2-7,many,TGTGCCAGCAGCCCAAGCGGGGGGGCCTACGAGCAGTACTTC,CASSPSGGAYEQYF
-,TRBV7-9,TRBJ1-1,few,TGTGCCAGCAGCCGGCAGAGGGACACTGAAGCTTTCTTT,CASSRQRDTEAFF
TRBD2,TRBV29-1,TRBJ2-1,few,TGCAGCGTTGGAGGGGCGGGGGGACTTTCCTACAATGAGCAGTTCTTC,CSVGGAGGLSYNEQFF
-,TRBV13,TRBJ2-3,-,TGTGCCAGCAGCCGCATCCCAGATACGCAGTATTTT,CASSRIPDTQYF
-,TRBV7-9,TRBJ2-3,few,TGTGCCAGCAGCTCTCAACTGGTCACAGATACGCAGTATTTT,CASSSQLVTDTQYF
TRBD2,TRBV6-2/TRBV6-3,TRBJ2-7,-,TGTGCCAGCAGACTGACTAGCGGGAACTACGAGCAGTACTTC,CASRLTSGNYEQYF
-,TRBV7-9,TRBJ2-1,-,TGTGCCAGCAGCTTAGTCAAAGGAGGGCAGTTCTTC,CASSLVKGGQFF
TRBD1,TRBV24-1,TRBJ2-1,once,TGTGCCACCAGTGATGATTTGAGGGACAGAAGGAATGAGCAGTTCTTC,CATSDDLRDRRNEQFF
-,TRBV5-1,TRBJ2-1,-,TGCGCCAGCAGCTTAAACGTGAATGAGCAGTTCTTC,CASSLNVNEQFF
-,TRBV11-2,TRBJ2-7,few,TGTGCCAGCAGCTTAGTGGAGGGTGGGAGCGGCTACGAGCAGTACTTC,CASSLVEGGSGYEQYF
-,TRBV12-3/TRBV12-4,TRBJ1-1,few,TGTGCCAGCAGTTTTCGGCAGGGCTTTGGTTACACTGAAGCTTTCTTT,CASSFRQGFGYTEAFF
TRBD2,TRBV18,TRBJ2-7,few,TGTGCCAGCTCAGAGGGGCTAGCGGGTGACGAGCAGTACTTC,CASSEGLAGDEQYF
-,TRBV24-1,TRBJ2-3,-,TGTGCCACCAGTGGAACGGGCGCGAGCACAGATACGCAGTATTTT,CATSGTGASTDTQYF
-,TRBV7-9,TRBJ2-7,-,TGTGCCAGCAGCTTTGCTACCTACGAGCAGTACTTC,CASSFATYEQYF
TRBD1,TRBV5-1,TRBJ2-7,-,TGCGCCAGCAGCTTGGGAACAGGGGTCACCTACGAGCAGTACTTC,CASSLGTGVTYEQYF
-,TRBV5-1,TRBJ1-1,few,TGCGCCAGCAGCTTGGAGCAGGGAGACACTGAAGCTTTCTTT,CASSLEQGDTEAFF
-,TRBV4-3,TRBJ2-1,-,TGCGCCAGCAGCCAATCTTGGGACCCGAGGGGGAATGAGCAGTTCTTC,CASSQSWDPRGNEQFF
-,TRBV7-3,TRBJ2-1,few,TGTGCCAGCAGCTTAAGGGCGGACATTAGCTCCTACAATGAGCAGTTCTTC,CASSLRADISSYNEQFF
TRBD2,TRBV7-9,TRBJ2-2,-,TGTGCCAGCAGCTTCCCAATGAAACTAGCGGGAGTTTCCACCGGGGAGCTGTTTTTT,CASSFPMKLAGVSTGELFF
TRBD1,TRBV3-1,TRBJ2-2,few,TGTGCCAGCAGCCAAATCTGGACAGGGAACACCGGGGAGCTGTTTTTT,CASSQIWTGNTGELFF
TRBD1,TRBV12-3/TRBV12-4,TRBJ2-1,-,TGTGCCAGCAGTTTAGGGGGACAGGCTTACAATGAGCAGTTCTTC,CASSLGGQAYNEQFF
TRBD2,TRBV7-2,TRBJ2-1,few,TGTGCCAGCAGCTCGGGGACTAGCGGGGGGAGGGAGGCGTTCTTC,CASSSGTSGGREAFF
-,TRBV6-2/TRBV6-3,TRBJ2-7,-,TGTGCCAGCAGTTACTCGTCATGGCAAGCCTACTACGAGCAGTACTTC,CASSYSSWQAYYEQYF